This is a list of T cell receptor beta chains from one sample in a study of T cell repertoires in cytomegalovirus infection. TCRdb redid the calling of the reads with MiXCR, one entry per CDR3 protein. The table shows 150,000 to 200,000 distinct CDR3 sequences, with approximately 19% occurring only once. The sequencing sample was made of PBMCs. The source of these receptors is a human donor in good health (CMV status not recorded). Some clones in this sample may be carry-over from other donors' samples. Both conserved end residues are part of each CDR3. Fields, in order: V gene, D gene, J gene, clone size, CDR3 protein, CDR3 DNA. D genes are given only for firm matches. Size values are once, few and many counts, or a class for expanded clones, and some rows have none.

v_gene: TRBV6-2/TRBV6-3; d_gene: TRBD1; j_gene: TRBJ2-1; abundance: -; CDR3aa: CASSPGQDYDEQFF; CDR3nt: TGTGCCAGCAGCCCGGGACAGGATTACGATGAGCAGTTCTTC
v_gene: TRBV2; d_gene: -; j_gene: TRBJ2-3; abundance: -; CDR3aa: CATQQGNTDTQYF; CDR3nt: TGTGCCACACAACAGGGTAACACAGATACGCAGTATTTT
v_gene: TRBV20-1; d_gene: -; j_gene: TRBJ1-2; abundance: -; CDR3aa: CSASHPSTEGNYGYTF; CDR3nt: TGCAGTGCTAGCCACCCTTCGACAGAAGGGAACTATGGCTACACCTTC
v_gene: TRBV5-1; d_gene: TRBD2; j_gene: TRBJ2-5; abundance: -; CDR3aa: CASSLTGRGLVETQYF; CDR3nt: TGCGCCAGCAGCCTGACCGGGAGGGGGTTGGTGGAGACCCAGTACTTC
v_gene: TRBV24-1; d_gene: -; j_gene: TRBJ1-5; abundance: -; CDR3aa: CATSDSNQPQHF; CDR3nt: TGTGCCACCAGTGATTCCAATCAGCCCCAGCATTTT
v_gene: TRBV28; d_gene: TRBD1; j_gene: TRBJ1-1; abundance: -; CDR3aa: CASSPGTGRNTEAFF; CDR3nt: TGTGCCAGCAGTCCCGGGACAGGGAGGAACACTGAAGCTTTCTTT
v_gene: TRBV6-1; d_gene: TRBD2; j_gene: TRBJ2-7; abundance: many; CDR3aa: CASSEGLAVYEQYF; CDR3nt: TGTGCCAGCAGTGAGGGCCTAGCGGTCTACGAGCAGTACTTC
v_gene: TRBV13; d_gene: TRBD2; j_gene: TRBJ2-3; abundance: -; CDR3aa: CASSWNSGRDKDTQYF; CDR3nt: TGTGCCAGCAGCTGGAATAGCGGGAGAGATAAAGATACGCAGTATTTT
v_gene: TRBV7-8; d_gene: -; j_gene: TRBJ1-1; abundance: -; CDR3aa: CASSFREGNTEAFF; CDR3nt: TGTGCCAGCAGCTTCCGGGAGGGCAACACTGAAGCTTTCTTT
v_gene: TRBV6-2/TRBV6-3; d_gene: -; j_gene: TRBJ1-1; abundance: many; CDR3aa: CASSYLRTEAFF; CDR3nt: TGTGCCAGCAGTTACTTACGCACTGAAGCTTTCTTT
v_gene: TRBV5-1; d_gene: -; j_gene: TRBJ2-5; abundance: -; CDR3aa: CASSLGGTYQETQYF; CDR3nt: TGCGCCAGCAGCCTGGGCGGGACGTACCAAGAGACCCAGTACTTC
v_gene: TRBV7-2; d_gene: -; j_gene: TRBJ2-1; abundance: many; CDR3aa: CASSLQPRVEQFF; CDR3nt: TGTGCCAGCAGCCTACAGCCCCGTGTTGAGCAGTTCTTC
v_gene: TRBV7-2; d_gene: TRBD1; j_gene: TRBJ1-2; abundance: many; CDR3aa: CASSTSTGGVGYGYTF; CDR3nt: TGTGCCAGCAGCACCTCGACAGGGGGCGTCGGCTATGGCTACACCTTC
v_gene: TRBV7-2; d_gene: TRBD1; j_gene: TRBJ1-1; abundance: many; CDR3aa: CASRQGGITEAFF; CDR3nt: TGTGCCAGCAGACAGGGGGGGATTACTGAAGCTTTCTTT
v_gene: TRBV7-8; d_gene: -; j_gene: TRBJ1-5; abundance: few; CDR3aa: CASSLVRLIDSNQPQHF; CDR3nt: TGTGCCAGCAGCTTAGTCAGGCTGATTGATAGCAATCAGCCCCAGCATTTT
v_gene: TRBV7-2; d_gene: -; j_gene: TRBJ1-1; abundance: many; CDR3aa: CASSYRAGDTEAFF; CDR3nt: TGTGCCAGCAGCTATAGGGCCGGCGACACTGAAGCTTTCTTT
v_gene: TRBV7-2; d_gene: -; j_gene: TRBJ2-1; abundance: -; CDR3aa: CASSSDRSYNEQFF; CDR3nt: TGTGCCAGCAGCTCGGACAGATCCTACAATGAGCAGTTCTTC
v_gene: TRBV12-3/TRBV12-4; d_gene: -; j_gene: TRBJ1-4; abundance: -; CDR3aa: CASSRHRTNEKLFF; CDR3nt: TGTGCCAGCAGCCGACACCGGACTAATGAAAAACTGTTTTTT
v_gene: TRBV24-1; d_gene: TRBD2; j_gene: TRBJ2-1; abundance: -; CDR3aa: CATSDELAGAGNEQFF; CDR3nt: TGTGCCACCAGTGATGAACTAGCGGGAGCAGGCAATGAGCAGTTCTTC
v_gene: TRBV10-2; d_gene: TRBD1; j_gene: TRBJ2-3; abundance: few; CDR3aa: CASSEQTGGTDTQYF; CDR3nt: TGCGCCAGCAGTGAGCAGACAGGGGGTACAGATACGCAGTATTTT
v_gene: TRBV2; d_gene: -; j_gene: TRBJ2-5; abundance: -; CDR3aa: CASSVDRYEQETQYF; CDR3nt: TGTGCCAGCAGTGTGGACAGATACGAACAAGAGACCCAGTACTTC
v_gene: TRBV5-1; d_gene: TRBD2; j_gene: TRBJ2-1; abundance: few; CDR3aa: CASSPQQSSGGNEQFF; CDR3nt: TGCGCCAGCAGCCCTCAACAGTCTAGCGGGGGGAATGAGCAGTTCTTC
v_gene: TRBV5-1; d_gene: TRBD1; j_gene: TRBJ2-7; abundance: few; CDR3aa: CASADRGHYEQYF; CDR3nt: TGCGCCAGCGCCGACAGGGGGCACTACGAGCAGTACTTC
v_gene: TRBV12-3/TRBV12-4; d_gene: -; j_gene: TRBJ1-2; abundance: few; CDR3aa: CASSLSSSYGYTF; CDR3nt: TGTGCCAGCAGTTTATCGAGTTCCTATGGCTACACCTTC
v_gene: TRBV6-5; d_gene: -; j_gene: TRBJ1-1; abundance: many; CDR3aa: CASSYRNTEAFF; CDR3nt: TGTGCCAGCAGTTATCGGAACACTGAAGCTTTCTTT
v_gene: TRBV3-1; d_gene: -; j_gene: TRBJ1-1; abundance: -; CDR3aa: CASSQGRTEAFF; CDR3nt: TGTGCCAGCAGCCAGGGGAGGACTGAAGCTTTCTTT
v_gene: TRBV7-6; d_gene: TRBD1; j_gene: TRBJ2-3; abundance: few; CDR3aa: CASSVGQGADTQYF; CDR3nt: TGTGCCAGCTCGGTGGGACAGGGAGCGGATACGCAGTATTTT
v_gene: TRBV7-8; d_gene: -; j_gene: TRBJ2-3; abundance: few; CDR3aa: CASSLAPGGNTDTQYF; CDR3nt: TGTGCCAGCAGCTTAGCGCCAGGCGGGAACACAGATACGCAGTATTTT
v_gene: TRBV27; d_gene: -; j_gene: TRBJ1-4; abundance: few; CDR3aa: CASRPGTRSNEKLFF; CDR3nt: TGTGCCAGCAGACCTGGGACCCGATCTAATGAAAAACTGTTTTTT
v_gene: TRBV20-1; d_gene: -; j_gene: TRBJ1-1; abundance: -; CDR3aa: CSAETSMNTEAFF; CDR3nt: TGCAGTGCTGAGACATCGATGAACACTGAAGCTTTCTTT
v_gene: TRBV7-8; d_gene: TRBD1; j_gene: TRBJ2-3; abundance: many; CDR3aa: CASSGGQLSFGTDTQYF; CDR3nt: TGTGCCAGCAGCGGGGGACAGCTCTCTTTCGGCACAGATACGCAGTATTTT
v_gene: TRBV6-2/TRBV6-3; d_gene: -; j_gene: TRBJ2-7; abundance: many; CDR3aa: CASSYTIYEQYF; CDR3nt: TGTGCCAGCAGTTACACGATCTACGAGCAGTACTTC
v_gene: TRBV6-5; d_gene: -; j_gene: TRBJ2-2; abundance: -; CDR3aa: CASSYSEGSGELFF; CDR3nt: TGTGCCAGCAGTTACTCGGAAGGGAGCGGGGAGCTGTTTTTT
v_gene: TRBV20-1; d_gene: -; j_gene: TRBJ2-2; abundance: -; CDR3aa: CSARPLGRMNTGELFF; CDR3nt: TGCAGTGCTAGACCCTTAGGGCGGATGAACACCGGGGAGCTGTTTTTT
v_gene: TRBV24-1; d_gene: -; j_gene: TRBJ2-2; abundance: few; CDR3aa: CATSDRKGGMNTGELFF; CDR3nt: TGTGCCACCAGTGACCGTAAAGGGGGTATGAACACCGGGGAGCTGTTTTTT
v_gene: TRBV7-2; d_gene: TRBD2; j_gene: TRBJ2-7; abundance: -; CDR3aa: CASSSVAGGPGEQYF; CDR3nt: TGTGCCAGCAGCTCGGTCGCGGGAGGGCCGGGCGAGCAGTACTTC
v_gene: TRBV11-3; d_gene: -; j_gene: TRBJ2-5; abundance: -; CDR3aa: CASSSFSRWERRQTQYF; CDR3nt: TGTGCCAGCAGCTCTTTTAGTAGATGGGAGAGACGTCAGACCCAGTACTTC
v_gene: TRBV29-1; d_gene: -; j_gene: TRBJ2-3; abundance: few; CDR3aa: CSERRFTDTQYF; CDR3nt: TGCAGCGAACGGCGGTTCACAGATACGCAGTATTTT
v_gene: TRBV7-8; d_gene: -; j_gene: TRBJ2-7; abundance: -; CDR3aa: CASSSPGQISSYEQYF; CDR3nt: TGTGCCAGCAGCTCTCCCGGACAGATTAGCTCCTACGAGCAGTACTTC
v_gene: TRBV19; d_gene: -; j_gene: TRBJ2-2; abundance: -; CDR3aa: CASNPRTGGTGELFF; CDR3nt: TGTGCCAGTAACCCTCGGACCGGAGGCACCGGGGAGCTGTTTTTT
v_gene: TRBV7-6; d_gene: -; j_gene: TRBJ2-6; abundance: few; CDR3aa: CASSSQTSFGANVLTF; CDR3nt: TGTGCCAGCAGCTCCCAGACCAGCTTTGGGGCCAACGTCCTGACTTTC
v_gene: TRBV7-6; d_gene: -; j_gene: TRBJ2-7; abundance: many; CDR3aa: CASSYGGSLEQYF; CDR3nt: TGTGCCAGCAGCTACGGCGGTTCCCTCGAGCAGTACTTC
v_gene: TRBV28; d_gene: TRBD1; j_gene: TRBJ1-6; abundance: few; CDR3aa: CASSLYPIGRGGSPLHF; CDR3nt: TGTGCCAGCAGTTTATACCCCATTGGCAGGGGGGGTTCACCCCTCCACTTT
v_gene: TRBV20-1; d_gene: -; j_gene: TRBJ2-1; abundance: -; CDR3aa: CSPRSSYNEQFF; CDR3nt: TGCAGTCCCCGGAGCTCCTACAATGAGCAGTTCTTC
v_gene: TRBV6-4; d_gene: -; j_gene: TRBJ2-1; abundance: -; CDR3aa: CASSLQGIGKGEQFF; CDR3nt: TGTGCCAGCAGCCTACAGGGAATCGGGAAGGGTGAGCAGTTCTTC
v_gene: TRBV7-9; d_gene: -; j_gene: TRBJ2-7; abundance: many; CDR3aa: CASSLKRDAPRVDYEQYF; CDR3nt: TGTGCCAGCAGCTTAAAACGGGACGCCCCGCGAGTCGACTACGAGCAGTACTTC
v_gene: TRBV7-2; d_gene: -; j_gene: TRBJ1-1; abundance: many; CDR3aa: CASSLGAGNTEAFF; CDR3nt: TGTGCCAGCAGCTTAGGCGCAGGCAACACTGAAGCTTTCTTT
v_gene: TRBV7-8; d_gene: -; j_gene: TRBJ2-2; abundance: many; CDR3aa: CASSFLAVGELFF; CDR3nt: TGTGCCAGCAGCTTTCTGGCCGTCGGGGAGCTGTTTTTT
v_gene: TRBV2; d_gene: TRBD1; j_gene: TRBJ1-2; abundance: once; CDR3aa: CASREQGVTGYTF; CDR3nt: TGTGCCAGCAGAGAACAGGGGGTAACCGGCTACACCTTC
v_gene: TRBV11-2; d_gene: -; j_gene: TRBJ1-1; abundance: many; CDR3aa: CASSLLVSRNTEAFF; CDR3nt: TGTGCCAGCAGCTTATTGGTCAGCCGGAACACTGAAGCTTTCTTT
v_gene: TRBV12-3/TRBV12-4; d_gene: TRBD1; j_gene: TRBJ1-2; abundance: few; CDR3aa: CASSARQGEIYGYTF; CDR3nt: TGTGCCAGCAGTGCCCGACAGGGGGAGATCTATGGCTACACCTTC
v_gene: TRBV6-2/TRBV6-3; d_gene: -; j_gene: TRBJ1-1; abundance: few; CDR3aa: CASTSPFEGGGTEAFF; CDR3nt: TGTGCCAGCACTTCGCCGTTCGAAGGTGGTGGCACTGAAGCTTTCTTT
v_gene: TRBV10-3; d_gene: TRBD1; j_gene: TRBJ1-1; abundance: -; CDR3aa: CATQDRGEETEAFF; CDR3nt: TGTGCCACCCAAGACAGGGGTGAAGAAACTGAAGCTTTCTTT
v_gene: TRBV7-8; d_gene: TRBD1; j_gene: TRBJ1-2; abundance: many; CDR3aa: CASSLAEGARYGYTF; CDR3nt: TGTGCCAGCAGCTTAGCGGAGGGGGCACGCTATGGCTACACCTTC
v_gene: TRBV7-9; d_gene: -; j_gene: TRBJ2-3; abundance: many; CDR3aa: CASSLAGSTDTQYF; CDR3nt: TGTGCCAGCAGCTTGGCGGGGAGCACAGATACGCAGTATTTT
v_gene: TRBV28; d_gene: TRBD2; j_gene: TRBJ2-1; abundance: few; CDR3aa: CASGTGTSVSYSYNEQFF; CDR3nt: TGTGCCAGCGGGACCGGGACTAGCGTTTCATACTCCTACAATGAGCAGTTCTTC
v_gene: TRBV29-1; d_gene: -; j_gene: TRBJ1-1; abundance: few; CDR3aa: CSVRRSDTEAFF; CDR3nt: TGCAGCGTTAGGCGCAGTGACACTGAAGCTTTCTTT
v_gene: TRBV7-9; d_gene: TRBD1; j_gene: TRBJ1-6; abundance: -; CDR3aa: CASSLAGQGSSPLHF; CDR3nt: TGTGCCAGCAGCTTAGCGGGACAGGGAAGTTCACCCCTCCACTTT
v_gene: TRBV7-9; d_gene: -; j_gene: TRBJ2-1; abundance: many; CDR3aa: CASSFDGSSYNEQFF; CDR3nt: TGTGCCAGCAGCTTCGACGGGAGTTCTTACAATGAGCAGTTCTTC
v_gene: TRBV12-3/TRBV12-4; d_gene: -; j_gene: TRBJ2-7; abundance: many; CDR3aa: CASSLAPLGGEQYF; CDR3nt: TGTGCCAGCAGTTTAGCGCCTCTAGGGGGCGAGCAGTACTTC